This T cell receptor beta chain appears in the sequencing data of a study of shared clonotypes between healthy human individuals. Regarding the study as a whole: Generation probabilities were higher for clonotypes shared across all four sorted-subset donors than for unshared ones.

On this clone: Its cognate antigen is unknown.

Measured with immunoSEQ multiplex PCR; TCRdb has only the in-frame clones, and not every one. Found here are 2 million to 2.5 million clones, 85% to 95% of them singletons; the top ten hold about 0.36%. With 5 bases removed from V and 7 bases from J, the gap between germline ends came to 18 bases. Germline CDR1 and CDR2: SGHTA and FQGTGA. The CDR3 covers 15 residues. This sequence originates from a man aged 18 to 30 in good health. Some clones in this sample may be carry-over from other donors' samples. Sequencing was carried out using naive CD4+ T cells from PBMCs. Subset meaning: CD45RA+ positively selected. V usage is TRBV7-3 and J usage is TRBJ2-1, with D perhaps matching TRBD2 (6 bases). The CDR3 coding sequence is TGTGCCAGCAGCCCCTGGGACTCGGGCGTTAATGAGCAGTTCTTC. It translates to CASSPWDSGVNEQFF.